This T cell receptor beta chain was recovered during a study of Graves' ophthalmopathy and Graves' hyperthyroidism. The authors defined stable hyperthyroidism as no ophthalmopathy within 18 months of follow-up. The study recruited hyperthyroidism patients aged 18 to 65 who were newly diagnosed, under 2 months' duration. Certain patients were not enrolled. These were patients with other autoimmune diseases, uncontrolled infections, pregnancy or lactation. Clinical symptoms and serum thyroxine were used for diagnosis; TRAb, thyroid ultrasound and orbital computed tomography were also relied on. This clonotype was seen ten or more times. RNA transcripts yielded amplified TCR beta CDR3 regions. Following a first-round RT-PCR that used HTBI primers, a second-round multiplex PCR was carried out. TCRdb reprocessed the multiplex PCR reads with MiXCR, giving one entry per CDR3 protein. The table lists 680,000 or so distinct CDR3 sequences, about 20% of them singletons, with around 6.9% in the top ten.

V dropped 3 bases and J dropped 7 bases, with 10 bases sitting between them. Germline CDR1 is ENHRY and CDR2 is SYGVKD. This CDR3 region has 14 residues. The sequencing input was peripheral blood. V and J are TRBV10-3 and TRBJ1-6; TRBD1 is a possible D gene (6 bases). This clonotype was sampled from a woman aged 18 to 35 with stable Graves' hyperthyroidism. Some clones in this sample may be carry-over from other donors' samples. CDR3 loop: CAISEGQRNSPLHF. Here the CDR3 DNA reads TGTGCCATCAGTGAAGGACAGAGGAATTCACCCCTCCACTTT.